What follows describes a single TCR beta chain. Its matching antigen is unknown. Per germline, CDR1 LNHDA and CDR2 SQIVND (reference sequence). The length of the CDR3 is 15 residues. With V trimmed by 2 bases and J by 3 bases, 3 bases remained unmatched. Ipilimumab-mediated CTLA-4 blockade plus focal radiation was given to patients having chemo-refractory metastatic non-small-cell lung cancer. The data were taken from a study of radiotherapy plus CTLA-4 blockade in lung cancer. As for the study in general: An objective response was seen in around 17% of patients, and disease control in about 31%. General observations from the study: Reported findings show early blood T cell clone dynamics, with interferon-beta, best predicted response. Radiotherapy with ipilimumab was followed by blood expansion of tumor-derived clones.

Data came from immunoSEQ multiplex PCR; TCRdb stores just in-frame clones and leaves some out. The data show roughly 59,000 clones, around 74% seen once. This chain links TRBV19 with TRBJ2-7, with TRBD2 matching 11 bases. The sequencing used peripheral blood, collected from a patient treated with radiotherapy plus ipilimumab. The origin of this receptor is a human donor with non-small cell lung cancer whose response to radiotherapy plus ipilimumab could not be evaluated. The CDR3 region has the DNA TGTGCCAGTAGTATACTAGCGGGAGGTAGCTACGAGCAGTACTTC. Translation gives CASSILAGGSYEQYF. Full variable domain (missing parts from reference TRBV19 and TRBJ2-7): DGGITQSPKYLFRKEGQNVTLSCEQNLNHDAMYWYRQDPGQGLRLIYYSQIVNDFQKGDIAEGYSVSREKKESFPLTVTSAQKNPTAFYLCASSILAGGSYEQYFGPGTRLTVT.